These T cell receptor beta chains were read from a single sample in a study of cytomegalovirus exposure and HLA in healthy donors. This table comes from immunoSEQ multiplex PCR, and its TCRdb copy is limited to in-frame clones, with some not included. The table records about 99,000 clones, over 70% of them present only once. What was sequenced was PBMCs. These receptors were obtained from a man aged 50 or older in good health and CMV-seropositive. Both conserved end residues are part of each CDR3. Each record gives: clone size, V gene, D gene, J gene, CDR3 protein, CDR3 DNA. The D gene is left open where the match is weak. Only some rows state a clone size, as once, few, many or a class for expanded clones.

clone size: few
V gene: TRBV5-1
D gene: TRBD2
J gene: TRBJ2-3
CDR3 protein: CASSSGTPTSTDTQYF
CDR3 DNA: TGCGCCAGCAGCAGCGGGACTCCCACTAGCACAGATACGCAGTATTTT

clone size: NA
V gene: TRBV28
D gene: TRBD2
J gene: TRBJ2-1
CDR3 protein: CASSSGGVRNEQFF
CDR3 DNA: TGTGCCAGCTCGAGCGGGGGGGTTAGGAATGAGCAGTTCTTC

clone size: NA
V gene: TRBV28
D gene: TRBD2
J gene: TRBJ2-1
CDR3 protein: CASSPVTSGPYNEQFF
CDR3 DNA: TGTGCCAGCAGTCCTGTGACTAGCGGGCCTTACAATGAGCAGTTCTTC

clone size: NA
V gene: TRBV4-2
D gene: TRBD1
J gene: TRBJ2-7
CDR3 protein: CASSQGQGTYEQYF
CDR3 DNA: TGTGCCAGCAGCCAGGGACAGGGGACCTACGAGCAGTACTTC

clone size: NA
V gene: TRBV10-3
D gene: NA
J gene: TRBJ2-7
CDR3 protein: CAISESRVPEQYF
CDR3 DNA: TGTGCCATCAGTGAGTCTCGGGTCCCCGAGCAGTACTTC

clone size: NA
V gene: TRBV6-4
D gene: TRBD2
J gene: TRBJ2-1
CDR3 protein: CASSAWGGNEQFF
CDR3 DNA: TGTGCCAGCAGTGCTTGGGGGGGCAATGAGCAGTTCTTC

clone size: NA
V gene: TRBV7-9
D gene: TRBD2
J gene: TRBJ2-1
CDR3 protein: CASSPSGRAGDEQFF
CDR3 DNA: TGTGCCAGCAGCCCTAGCGGGAGGGCTGGGGATGAGCAGTTCTTC

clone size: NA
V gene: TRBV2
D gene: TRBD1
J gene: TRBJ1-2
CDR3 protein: CASRETGSYGYTF
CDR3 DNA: TGTGCCAGCAGGGAGACAGGGAGCTATGGCTACACCTTC

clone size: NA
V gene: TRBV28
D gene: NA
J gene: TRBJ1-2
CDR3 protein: CASSLEGRRLGYTF
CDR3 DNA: TGTGCCAGCAGTTTGGAGGGTAGGAGGTTGGGCTACACCTTC

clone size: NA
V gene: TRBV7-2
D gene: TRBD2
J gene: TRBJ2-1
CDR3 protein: CASSLSQTSGGNEQFF
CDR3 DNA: TGTGCCAGCAGCCTAAGCCAGACTAGCGGGGGTAATGAGCAGTTCTTC

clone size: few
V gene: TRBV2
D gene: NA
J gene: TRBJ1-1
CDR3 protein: CASTSRGTLNTEAFF
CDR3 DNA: TGTGCCAGCACCTCCCGCGGGACGTTGAACACTGAAGCTTTCTTT

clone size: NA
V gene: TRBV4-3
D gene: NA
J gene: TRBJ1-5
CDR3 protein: CASSQESVGGQPQHF
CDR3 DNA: TGCGCCAGCAGCCAAGAGTCCGTGGGAGGACAGCCCCAGCATTTT

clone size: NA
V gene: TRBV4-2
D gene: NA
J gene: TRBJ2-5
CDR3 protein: CASSPQEKETQYF
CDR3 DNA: TGTGCCAGCAGCCCGCAGGAAAAGGAGACCCAGTACTTC

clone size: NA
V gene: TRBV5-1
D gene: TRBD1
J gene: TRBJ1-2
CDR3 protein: CASSSVQGAENYGYTF
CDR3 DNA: TGCGCCAGCAGCTCCGTACAGGGGGCGGAAAACTATGGCTACACCTTC

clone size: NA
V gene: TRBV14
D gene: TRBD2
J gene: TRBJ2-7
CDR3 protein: CASSQLGTSGRPSYEQYF
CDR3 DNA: TGTGCCAGCAGCCAACTGGGAACTAGCGGGAGGCCGTCCTACGAGCAGTACTTC

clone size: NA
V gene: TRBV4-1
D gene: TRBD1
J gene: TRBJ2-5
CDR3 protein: CASSRLDRGWEQYF
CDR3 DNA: TGCGCCAGCAGCCGCCTGGACAGGGGTTGGGAGCAGTACTTC

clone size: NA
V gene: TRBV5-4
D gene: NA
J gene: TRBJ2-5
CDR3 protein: CASSLAGTYSGETQYF
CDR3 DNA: TGTGCCAGCAGCTTGGCCGGGACTTACTCGGGAGAGACCCAGTACTTC

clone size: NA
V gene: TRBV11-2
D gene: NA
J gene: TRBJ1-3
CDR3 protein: CASSLGLHPGNTIYF
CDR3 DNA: TGTGCCAGCAGCTTAGGGTTACACCCTGGAAACACCATATATTTT

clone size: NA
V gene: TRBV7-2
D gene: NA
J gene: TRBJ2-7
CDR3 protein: CASSLRGAVSYEQYF
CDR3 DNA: TGTGCCAGCAGCCTCCGGGGGGCCGTCTCCTACGAGCAGTACTTC

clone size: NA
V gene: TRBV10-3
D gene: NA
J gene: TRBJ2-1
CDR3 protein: CAISEPRSSDRGASGIYNEQFF
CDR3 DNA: TGTGCCATCAGTGAACCCCGTTCCTCAGACAGGGGGGCTAGCGGGATCTATAATGAGCAGTTCTTC

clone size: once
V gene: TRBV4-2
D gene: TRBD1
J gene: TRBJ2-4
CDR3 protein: CASSQDGTGAQIQYF
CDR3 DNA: TGTGCCAGCAGCCAAGATGGGACAGGGGCACAGATTCAGTACTTC

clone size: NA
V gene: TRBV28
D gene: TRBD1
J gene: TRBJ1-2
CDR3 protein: CASSLDRAFYGYTF
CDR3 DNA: TGTGCCAGCAGTCTAGACAGGGCCTTCTATGGCTACACCTTC

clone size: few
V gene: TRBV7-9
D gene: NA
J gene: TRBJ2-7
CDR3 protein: CASSLSLDRGEQYF
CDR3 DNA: TGTGCCAGCAGCTTATCGCTAGACCGAGGGGAGCAGTACTTC

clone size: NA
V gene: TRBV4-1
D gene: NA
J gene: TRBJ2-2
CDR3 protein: CASGSTGQLNTGELFF
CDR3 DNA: TGCGCCAGCGGATCGACAGGACAGCTGAACACCGGGGAGCTGTTTTTT

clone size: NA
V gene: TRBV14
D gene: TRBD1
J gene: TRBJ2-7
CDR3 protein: CASSLRTGGTIHEQYF
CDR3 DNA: TGTGCCAGCAGCCTCAGGACAGGGGGTACGATCCACGAGCAGTACTTC

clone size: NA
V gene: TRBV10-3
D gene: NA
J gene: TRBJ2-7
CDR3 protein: CAISDETAITYEQYF
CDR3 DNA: TGTGCCATCAGTGACGAGACAGCCATTACCTACGAGCAGTACTTC

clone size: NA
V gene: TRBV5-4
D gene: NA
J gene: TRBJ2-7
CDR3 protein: CASSLGYRDKAYEQYF
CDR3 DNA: TGTGCCAGCAGCTTGGGATACCGGGACAAGGCCTACGAGCAGTACTTC

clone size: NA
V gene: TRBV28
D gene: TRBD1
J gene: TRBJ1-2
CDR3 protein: CASSPSGTGDNYGYTF
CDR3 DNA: TGTGCCAGCAGTCCATCGGGGACAGGAGACAACTATGGCTACACCTTC